This record covers a single T cell receptor beta chain. TCRdb reanalyzed the 5' RACE reads, giving one entry per CDR3 protein sequence and no DNA. The sample table sets out roughly 200,000 distinct CDR3 sequences. The CDR3 has 13 amino acids. CDR1 and CDR2 from the germline V gene are SGHRS and YFSETQ. The data originate from a study of monozygotic twins with inflammatory bowel disease. The sample was blood. The chain employs TRBV5-1 and TRBJ2-1; TCRdb calls TRBD1, which cannot be checked without DNA. This sequence was found in a human donor with ulcerative colitis or Crohn's disease, or a healthy co-twin of an affected twin (not recorded which). The CDR3 spells CATGTGYYNEQFF.